One TCR beta chain is described in this entry. The antigen is undetermined. This sample is drawn from a study of T cell responses to AZD1222 COVID-19 vaccine. Whole-study results and caveats: Spike-specific TCR breadth and depth rose after two AZD1222 doses. Spike-wide vaccine-associated CD4 TCRs dominated at 160-218 and 743-854. A reported finding is that nearly half of spike-specific TCRs target unmutated variant regions.

Measured with immunoSEQ multiplex PCR; TCRdb has only the in-frame clones, and not every one. The table records more than 150,000 clones, about 87% of them present only once. The TCR was taken from an adult who received the AZD1222 COVID-19 vaccine. Sequencing used peripheral blood, obtained 28 days after the second AZD1222 dose.

In DNA form, the CDR3 reads TGTGCCAGCAGCTCCGGACCTCGCTCCTACAATGAGCAGTTCTTC. Protein sequence: CASSSGPRSYNEQFF. This chain uses TRBV7-3 with TRBJ2-1; no clear D. V dropped 4 bases and J dropped 0 bases, with 10 bases sitting between them. The CDR3 contains 15 residues. Germline V gene data show CDR1 as SGHTA and CDR2 as FQGTGA.